This T cell receptor (beta chain) was captured by sequencing in a study of blood T cell repertoires in COVID-19. In the study overall: PBMCs, B-cell-depleted T cells, or T cells were the source of the cDNA or gDNA that made up the material.

Authors' analysis steps: Reference gene primer amplification yielded estimated nucleated cell counts. Clones were read by immunoSEQ multiplex PCR, and TCRdb kept only the in-frame ones, dropping some. The DNA was the basis for D and trimming; V, J and clone size are from that table. The repertoire includes a few hundred thousand clones, roughly 90% of them detected once, and 6.5% to 8% sits in the top ten. Seattle's enrolled individuals joined amid active infection and were then monitored longitudinally. The V gene's germline CDR1 is SGHVS and CDR2 FQNEAQ. V was shortened by 2 bases and J by 8 bases, with 4 bases between the two germline ends. This CDR3 is 12 amino acids long.

Source material: peripheral blood. V and J are TRBV7-8 and TRBJ1-6; unclear D gene. The TCR comes from a woman aged 25 to 45 with COVID-19, enrolled during active disease. The CDR3 here is CASSLRDSPLHF. Written as DNA, the CDR3 is TGTGCCAGCAGCTTACGGGATTCACCCCTCCACTTT. The whole variable domain, remainder taken from reference TRBV7-8 and TRBJ1-6, is GAGVSQSPRYKVAKRGQDVALRCDPISGHVSLFWYQQALGQGPEFLTYFQNEAQLDKSGLPSDRFFAERPEGSVSTLKIQRTQQEDSAVYLCASSLRDSPLHFGNGTRLTVT.